The clone carrying this T cell receptor (beta chain) was detected only once. Original handling: Estimation of nucleated cell counts relied on the amplification of reference gene primers. Sequencing used immunoSEQ multiplex PCR; TCRdb keeps in-frame clones, though not all of them. V, J and clone size are those of that table, while D and trimming were read from the DNA. The sample holds some 200,000 clones, around 90% seen once. The sample is drawn from a study of blood T cell repertoires in COVID-19. Study background: Samples taken during acute and convalescent COVID-19 were collected in the United States, Italy and Spain. PBMCs, B-cell-depleted T cells, or T cells were the source of the cDNA or gDNA that made up the material.

The CDR3 has 12 amino acids. Trimming removed 1 base at V and 6 bases at J, with 7 bases between. Germline values: CDR1 SGHRS, CDR2 YFSETQ. Sample: peripheral blood. The TCR was taken from a man aged 25-40 years with acute or convalescent COVID-19. This sequence joins TRBV5-1 and TRBJ1-1; no clear D gene. For the CDR3, the DNA is TGCGCCAGCAGCTTGTCAGGTCCTGAAGCTTTCTTT. This encodes CASSLSGPEAFF.